A single sample is the source of the 13 T cell receptor beta chains below, sequenced in a study of T cell changes during pregnancy in multiple sclerosis. Using immunoSEQ multiplex PCR, the repertoire was profiled, and TCRdb retains in-frame clones only, with some absent. The table includes 50,000 to 75,000 clones, 90% detected once. This material consisted of peripheral blood, taken in the first trimester of pregnancy. These receptors were taken from a female donor in good health, enrolled as a control in a pregnancy study.

The chain couples TRBV4-3 to TRBJ2-7; D gene uncertain. The germline gives CDR1 LGHNA, CDR2 YSLEER. The CDR3 extends over 14 amino acids. Trimming cost V 0 bases and J 4 bases, with 10 bases left between them. CDR3 sequence: CASSQDPGPYEQYF. DNA for the CDR3: TGCGCCAGCAGCCAAGATCCGGGTCCTTACGAGCAGTACTTC.

This clone showed up just once. The genes are TRBV5-1 and TRBJ1-5; maybe TRBD1 (6 bases). Trimming shortened V by 10 bases and J by 0 bases, and 20 bases separated the two germline ends. Germline values: CDR1 SGHRS, CDR2 YFSETQ. The CDR3 spans 16 residues. For the CDR3, the DNA is TGCGCCCCTTCGCGACAGGCCGCTTATAGCAATCAGCCCCAGCATTTT. As protein: CAPSRQAAYSNQPQHF.

In this sample, this clone is medium-sized. CDR3 amino acids: CASSHRGTGSGYTF. The CDR3 nucleotides read TGTGCCAGCAGCCATCGAGGGACAGGGAGCGGCTACACCTTC. This rearrangement joins TRBV14 to TRBJ1-2; 9 positions match TRBD1. From germline, CDR1 is SGHDN and CDR2 FVKESK. The CDR3 has 14 amino acids. With 3 bases clipped from V and 8 bases from J, the junction kept 7 bases outside the gene matches.

This sequence joins TRBV12-5 and TRBJ2-7, with D possibly matching TRBD2 (6 bases). The CDR3 spans 12 residues. Trimming pared 3 bases from V and 4 bases from J, leaving 7 bases between. CDR1 is LGHNT, CDR2 FRNRAP, per germline. The CDR3 protein is CASGFGSYEQYF. The DNA of the CDR3 is TGTGCTAGTGGTTTCGGGAGTTACGAGCAGTACTTC.

The chain links TRBV19 to TRBJ2-7; 9 nucleotides agree with TRBD1. This CDR3 comprises 13 residues. The V and J ends lost 11 bases and 1 base, in that order; junction bases with no gene match: 6. CDR1 is LNHDA, CDR2 SQIVND, per germline (reference sequence). The CDR3 here is CASEDRGSYEQYF. For the CDR3, the DNA is TGTGCCTCCGAAGACAGGGGGTCCTACGAGCAGTACTTC.

The J gene is TRBJ1-2, the V gene TRBV18; possible D gene TRBD1, 5 bases. CDR3 length equals 14 residues. Per germline, CDR1 KGHSH and CDR2 LQKENI. The germline V and J ends were trimmed by 2 bases and 8 bases, with 15 bases remaining between them. The CDR3 here is CASSPSGFSDGYTF. Written as DNA, the CDR3 is TGTGCCAGCTCACCATCAGGGTTTTCGGACGGCTACACCTTC.

The chain employs TRBV27 and TRBJ1-1; D is undetermined. CDR3 length: 13 amino acids. Trimming took off 6 bases at V and 0 bases at J, with 8 bases between the two ends. The germline V gene encodes CDR1 MNHEY and CDR2 SMNVEV (reference sequence). CDR3 residues: CASRKLVNTEAFF. CDR3 DNA sequence: TGTGCCAGCAGAAAGCTGGTGAACACTGAAGCTTTCTTT.

The chain is built from TRBV7-9 and TRBJ2-7; maybe TRBD2 (5 bases). Trimming took 5 bases from V and 5 from J, leaving 13 bases between them. The CDR3 loop spans 13 amino acids. Germline CDR1 and CDR2: SEHNR and FQNEAQ (reference sequence). Here the CDR3 reads CASSLGNPHEQYF. In DNA, the CDR3 is TGTGCCAGCAGCCTCGGGAATCCCCACGAGCAGTACTTC.

V and J are TRBV6-5 and TRBJ2-5; D might be TRBD1 (6 bases). Trimming pared 6 bases from V and 3 bases from J, leaving 17 bases between. The CDR3 has 15 amino acids. Germline CDR1 reads MNHEY; CDR2 reads SVGAGI. The CDR3 is CASSLTWTAKETQYF. CDR3 DNA: TGTGCCAGCAGCCTAACCTGGACAGCTAAAGAGACCCAGTACTTC.

This clone was detected once. The chain recombines TRBV6-5 with TRBJ2-7; 7 bases fit TRBD2. The CDR3 has 15 residues. Germline V CDR1 and CDR2: MNHEY, SVGAGI. The trim removed 0 bases at V and 4 bases at J, leaving 6 bases unmatched. CDR3 DNA sequence: TGTGCCAGCAGTTACTCTGAGGGAGGGCGGTACGAGCAGTACTTC. Residues: CASSYSEGGRYEQYF.

The V gene is TRBV6-1, the J gene TRBJ1-3; D is uncertain. This CDR3 contains 13 residues. V lost 8 bases and J 4 bases, leaving 12 bases between the germline ends. Germline assignment: CDR1 MNHNS and CDR2 SASEGT. CDR3 nucleotide sequence: TGTGCCAGCGAACAGTTGTTGGGAAACACCATATATTTT. The encoded protein is CASEQLLGNTIYF.

The J gene is TRBJ1-2, the V gene TRBV5-6; 10 bases match TRBD1. CDR1 and CDR2 (germline): SGHDT, YYEEEE. The J segment lost 5 bases and the V segment lost 4 bases, leaving 5 bases of the junction unmatched. The CDR3 extends over 14 amino acids. CDR3 in amino acids: CASSPGDRGYGYTF. Here the CDR3 DNA reads TGTGCCAGCAGCCCAGGGGACAGGGGATATGGCTACACCTTC.

The CDR3 sequence is CASSGQGGNTIYF. CDR3 bases: TGTGCCAGCAGCGGACAGGGGGGAAACACCATATATTTT. The V call is TRBV9, the J call TRBJ1-3; 8 nucleotides align to TRBD1. The ends lost 3 bases at V and 4 bases at J; junction bases unmatched: 0. Germline loops: CDR1 SGDLS, CDR2 YYNGEE. This CDR3 is 13 amino acids long.